Following are 17 T cell receptor beta chains from one sample sequenced in a study of blood T cell repertoires in COVID-19. TCRdb's table, derived via immunoSEQ multiplex PCR, lists solely in-frame clones and lacks some. The sample lists 100,000 to 150,000 clones; over 60% were seen once. Sequenced sample: peripheral blood. The receptor source for this set is a woman in her seventies with acute or convalescent COVID-19.

This clone was detected a few times. V usage is TRBV28 and J usage is TRBJ2-5; weak D call: TRBD2 (6 bases). The CDR3 has 14 residues. Trimming left V 7 bases short and J 1 base short, with 13 bases between. CDR1 is MDHEN and CDR2 is SYDVKM in the germline V gene. The CDR3 protein is CASTPGGIQETQYF. The DNA of the CDR3 is TGTGCCAGCACTCCTGGGGGGATCCAAGAGACCCAGTACTTC. Full variable domain (outside the CDR3, taken from reference TRBV28 and TRBJ2-5): DVKVTQSSRYLVKRTGEKVFLECVQDMDHENMFWYRQDPGLGLRLIYFSYDVKMKEKGDIPEGYSVSREKKERFSLILESASTNQTSMYLCASTPGGIQETQYFGPGTRLLVL.

The genes are TRBV28 and TRBJ1-5; no firm D call. CDR3 length: 15 amino acids. V lost 6 bases and J 1 base, leaving 13 bases between the germline ends. The germline CDR1 and CDR2 sequences are MDHEN and SYDVKM. This CDR3 reads CASSSSSLSNQPQHF. DNA of the CDR3: TGTGCCAGCAGCAGTAGTAGCCTCAGCAATCAGCCCCAGCATTTT.

The CDR3 sequence is CASSLETGDYEQYF. In DNA form, the CDR3 reads TGTGCCAGCAGCTTAGAGACAGGGGACTACGAGCAGTACTTC. The rearrangement joins TRBV7-6 to TRBJ2-7; 8 bases are a match to TRBD1. Germline loops: CDR1 SGHVS, CDR2 FNYEAQ. CDR3 length equals 14 residues. Germline trimming cut 1 base from V and 3 bases from J; bases unmatched to any gene: 2.

The V call is TRBV6-5, the J call TRBJ1-3; D not certain. The CDR3 covers 11 residues. Trimming left V 7 bases short and J 7 bases short, with 8 bases between. CDR1 is MNHEY and CDR2 is SVGAGI in the germline V gene. CDR3 DNA: TGTGCCAGCACCAATGGCAACACCATATATTTT. As protein: CASTNGNTIYF.

The rearrangement uses TRBV4-1 and TRBJ2-5, with 10 bases aligning to TRBD1. The V segment lost 1 base and the J segment 5 bases; nucleotides outside the gene matches: 10. CDR1 is MGHRA and CDR2 is YSYEKL in the germline V gene. The length of the CDR3 is 17 residues. DNA of the CDR3: TGCGCCAGCAGCCAAGCTCTGACAGGGGGCGTATGGGAGACCCAGTACTTC. This encodes CASSQALTGGVWETQYF.

This clone was seen a single time. The rearrangement links TRBV19 to TRBJ1-2, with a possible D match to TRBD1 (6 bases). CDR3 length: 15 amino acids. V was pared by 7 bases and J by 8 bases, with 23 bases between. CDR1 is LNHDA, CDR2 SQIVND, per germline (reference sequence). CDR3 loop: CASIERGTGTWGYTF. CDR3 sequence (DNA): TGTGCCAGTATAGAAAGAGGAACAGGGACGTGGGGCTACACCTTC. The full variable domain, completed using reference TRBV19 and TRBJ1-2, is DGGITQSPKYLFRKEGQNVTLSCEQNLNHDAMYWYRQDPGQGLRLIYYSQIVNDFQKGDIAEGYSVSREKKESFPLTVTSAQKNPTAFYLCASIERGTGTWGYTFGSGTRLTVV.

The rearrangement joins TRBV21-1 to TRBJ1-1. TRBV21-1 is reported as a pseudogene. The CDR3 contains 17 residues. The CDR3 sequence is CASSKVGVTFRDTEAFF. In nucleotides, the CDR3 is TGTGCCAGCAGCAAAGTGGGAGTCACGTTTCGGGACACTGAAGCTTTCTTT.

The V call is TRBV19, the J call TRBJ2-1; TRBD1 aligns across 9 bases. The germline V gene encodes CDR1 LNHDA and CDR2 SQIVND (reference sequence). The V and J ends lost 4 bases and 10 bases, in that order; junction bases with no gene match: 8. The CDR3 consists of 14 residues. The CDR3 spells CASSKRDRVEEQFF. The DNA for the CDR3 is TGTGCCAGTAGTAAAAGGGACAGGGTGGAGGAGCAGTTCTTC.

This clone was counted many times. This chain connects TRBV18 to TRBJ2-7; D possibly corresponds to TRBD2 (6 bases). Germline CDR1 and CDR2: KGHSH and LQKENI. CDR3 length: 13 amino acids. V was trimmed by 3 bases and J by 7 bases, leaving 13 bases between them. The CDR3 nucleotides read TGTGCCAGCTCACCCTCCGACGGGAGTGAGCAGTACTTC. It codes for CASSPSDGSEQYF.

This clone has only a few counts. This sequence joins TRBV15 and TRBJ2-2, with a possible D match to TRBD2 (5 bases). The germline V and J ends were trimmed by 8 bases and 2 bases, with 15 bases remaining between them. Germline CDR1 reads LNHNV; CDR2 reads YYDKDF (reference sequence). CDR3 length: 15 residues. The CDR3 DNA reads TGTGCCACCCGCACCGGCGGGCTAAACACCGGGGAGCTGTTTTTT. The encoded protein is CATRTGGLNTGELFF.

The genes are TRBV19 and TRBJ1-1, with 7 bases identical to TRBD1. This CDR3 has 14 amino acids. Germline V gene data show CDR1 as LNHDA and CDR2 as SQIVND (reference sequence). V lost 5 bases to trimming and J lost 11 bases; unmatched junction nucleotides: 14. CDR3 sequence (DNA): TGTGCCAGTAGTCCCCTTCTGACAGGGATACGGGCTTTCTTT. Its translation: CASSPLLTGIRAFF.

A remark on this clone: An end of the junction does not agree with germline; a read error may underlie this. This same CDR3 is encoded by further DNA sequences in the sample. This sequence joins TRBV5-4 and TRBJ2-5; weak D call: TRBD2 (6 bases). The germline V gene has CDR1 SGHNT and CDR2 YYREEE (reference sequence). The CDR3 runs to 16 residues. The CDR3 sequence is CASSSRRSEGRETQYF. In DNA form, the CDR3 reads TGTGCTAGCAGCTCGCGCCGGTCGGAGGGAAGGGAGACCCAGTACTTC.

The V gene is TRBV5-1, the J gene TRBJ2-2; D perhaps matches TRBD1 (6 bases). This CDR3 has 14 residues. Germline CDR1 reads SGHRS; CDR2 reads YFSETQ. V lost 1 base and J 6 bases, leaving 10 bases between the germline ends. The CDR3 region has the DNA TGCGCCAGCAGCTTGTCCAGGGGTGCCGGGGAGCTGTTTTTT. Its translation is CASSLSRGAGELFF.

This clone was found once. This rearrangement joins TRBV3-1 (or the pseudogene TRBV3-2) to TRBJ2-7, with D unresolved. The CDR3 runs to 13 residues. Looked up from germline, CDR1 is LGHDT and CDR2 is YNNKEL (reference sequence). Trimming shortened V by 4 bases and J by 3 bases, and 10 bases separated the two germline ends. The CDR3 DNA reads as TGTGCCAGCAGCCGGAGAACGGACTACGAGCAGTACTTC. Its translation is CASSRRTDYEQYF.

This clone has just a few counts. The rearrangement uses TRBV4-1 and TRBJ1-2; TRBD1 might be the D (6 bases). The CDR3 is 14 amino acids. The germline V and J ends were trimmed by 4 bases and 7 bases, with 16 bases remaining between them. The germline gives CDR1 MGHRA, CDR2 YSYEKL. As DNA, the CDR3 is TGCGCCAGCAGCCCAGCCAGGGGAACCGGTGGCTACACCTTC. This sequence encodes CASSPARGTGGYTF.

The chain carries TRBV6-2 or TRBV6-3 and TRBJ2-7; TRBD2 matches 9 bases. The CDR3 sequence is 14 residues long. Per the germline V gene, CDR1 is MNHEY and CDR2 is SVGEGT. V lost 3 bases, J lost 4 bases, and 4 bases stayed unmatched. As DNA, the CDR3 is TGTGCCAGCAGTTATTATAGCGGGGGTTACGAGCAGTACTTC. Its protein is CASSYYSGGYEQYF.

The table lists this clone with a few counts. The chain links TRBV6-5 to TRBJ1-5, with D hard to call. Trimming pared 4 bases from V and 6 bases from J, leaving 10 bases between. The germline V gene encodes CDR1 MNHEY and CDR2 SVGAGI. CDR3 size: 13 residues. CDR3 nucleotide sequence: TGTGCCAGCAGTTTATCGACGGGTCAGCCCCAGCATTTT. Its protein product is CASSLSTGQPQHF.